This note documents a single T cell receptor (beta chain) sequence. The antigen remains undetermined. TCRdb re-analysed the reads in MiXCR, keeping a single row per CDR3 protein. The table has approximately 730,000 distinct CDR3 sequences, roughly 33% seen once. This sample stems from a study of T cell repertoires in cytomegalovirus infection. Study-wide points: Carriers of CMV plus the relevant HLA were identified by cumulative public TCR beta family frequency.

V was clipped by 1 base and J by 8 bases, with 12 bases between them. The CDR3 length is 14 residues. Per the germline V gene, CDR1 is SGHTA and CDR2 is FQGNSA. The sequenced sample was cultured PBMCs, obtained from culture after CMV antigen stimulation. The chain joins TRBV7-2 to TRBJ2-1; D might be TRBD2 (6 bases). This TCR derives from a human donor in good health (CMV status not recorded). Some clones in this sample may be carry-over from other donors' samples. DNA of the CDR3: TGTGCCAGCAGCTTAGGGGGGGTCGCGGATGAGCAGTTCTTC. Protein product: CASSLGGVADEQFF.